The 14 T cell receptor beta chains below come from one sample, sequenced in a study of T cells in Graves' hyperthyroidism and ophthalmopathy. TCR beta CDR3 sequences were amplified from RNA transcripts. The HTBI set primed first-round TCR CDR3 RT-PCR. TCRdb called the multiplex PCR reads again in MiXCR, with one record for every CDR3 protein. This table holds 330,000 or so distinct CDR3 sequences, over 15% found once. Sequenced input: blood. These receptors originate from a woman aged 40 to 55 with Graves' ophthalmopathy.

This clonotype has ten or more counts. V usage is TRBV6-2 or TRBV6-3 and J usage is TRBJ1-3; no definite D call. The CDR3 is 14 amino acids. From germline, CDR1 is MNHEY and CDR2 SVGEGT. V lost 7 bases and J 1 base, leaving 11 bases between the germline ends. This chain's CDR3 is CASTPRASGNTIYF. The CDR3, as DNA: TGTGCCAGCACCCCTCGGGCATCTGGAAACACCATATATTTT.

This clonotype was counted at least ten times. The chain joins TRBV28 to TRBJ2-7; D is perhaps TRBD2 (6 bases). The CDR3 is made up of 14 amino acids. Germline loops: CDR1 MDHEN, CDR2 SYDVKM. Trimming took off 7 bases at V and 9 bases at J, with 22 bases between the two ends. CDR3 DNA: TGTGCCAGCACCTCATTAGGGGTGCCGGGGGTGCAGTACTTC. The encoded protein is CASTSLGVPGVQYF.

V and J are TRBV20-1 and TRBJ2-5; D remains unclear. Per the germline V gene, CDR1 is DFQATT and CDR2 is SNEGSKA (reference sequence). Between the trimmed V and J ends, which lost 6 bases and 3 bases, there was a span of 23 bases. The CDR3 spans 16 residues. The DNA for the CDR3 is TGCAGTGCCAATCGACCTCTGGGGTCGGAAAAAGAGACCCAGTACTTC. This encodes CSANRPLGSEKETQYF.

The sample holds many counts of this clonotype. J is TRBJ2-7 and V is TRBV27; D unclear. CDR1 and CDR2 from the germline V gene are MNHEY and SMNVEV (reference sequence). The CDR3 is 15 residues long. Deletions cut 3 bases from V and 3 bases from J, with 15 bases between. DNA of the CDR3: TGTGCCAGCAGTTTTGGAGACCCTGCTTTCTACGAGCAGTACTTC. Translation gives CASSFGDPAFYEQYF.

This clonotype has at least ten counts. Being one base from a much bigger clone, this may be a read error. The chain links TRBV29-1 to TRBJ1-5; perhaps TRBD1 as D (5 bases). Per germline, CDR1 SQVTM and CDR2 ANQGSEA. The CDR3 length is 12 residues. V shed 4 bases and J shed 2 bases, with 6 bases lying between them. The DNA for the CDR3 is TGCAGCGTTGGACAGCGCAATCAGCCCCAGCATTTT. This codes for CSVGQRNQPQHF.

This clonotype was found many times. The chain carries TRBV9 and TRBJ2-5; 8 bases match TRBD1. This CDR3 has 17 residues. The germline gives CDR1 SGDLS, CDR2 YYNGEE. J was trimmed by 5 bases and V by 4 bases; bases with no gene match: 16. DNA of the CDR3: TGTGCCAGCAGCCCCCCCCCCCCACAGGGGGGTCGGGAGACCCAGTACTTC. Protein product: CASSPPPPQGGRETQYF.

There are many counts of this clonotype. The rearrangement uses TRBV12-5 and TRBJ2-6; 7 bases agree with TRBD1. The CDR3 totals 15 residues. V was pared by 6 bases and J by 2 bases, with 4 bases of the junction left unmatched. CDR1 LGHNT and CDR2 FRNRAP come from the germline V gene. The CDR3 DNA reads TGTGCTAGTGGACGTACAGGGGCTGGGGCCAACGTCCTGACTTTC. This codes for CASGRTGAGANVLTF.

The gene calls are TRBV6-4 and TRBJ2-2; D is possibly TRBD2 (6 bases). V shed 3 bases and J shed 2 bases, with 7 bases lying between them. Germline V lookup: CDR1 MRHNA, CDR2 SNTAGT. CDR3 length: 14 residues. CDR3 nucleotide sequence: TGTGCCAGCAGTGAGACTAGTAACACCGGGGAGCTGTTTTTT. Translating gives CASSETSNTGELFF.

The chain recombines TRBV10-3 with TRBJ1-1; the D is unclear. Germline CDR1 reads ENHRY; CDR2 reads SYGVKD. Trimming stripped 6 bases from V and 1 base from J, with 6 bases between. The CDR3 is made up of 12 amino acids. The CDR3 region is CAISQQNTEAFF. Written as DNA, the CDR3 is TGTGCCATCAGCCAGCAGAACACTGAAGCTTTCTTT.

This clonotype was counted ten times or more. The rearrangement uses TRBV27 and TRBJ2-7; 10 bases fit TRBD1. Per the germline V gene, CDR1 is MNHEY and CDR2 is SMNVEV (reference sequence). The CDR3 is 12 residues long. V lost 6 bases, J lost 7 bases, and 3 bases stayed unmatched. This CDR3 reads CASRTGGREQYF. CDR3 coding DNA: TGTGCCAGCAGGACAGGGGGCCGGGAGCAGTACTTC.

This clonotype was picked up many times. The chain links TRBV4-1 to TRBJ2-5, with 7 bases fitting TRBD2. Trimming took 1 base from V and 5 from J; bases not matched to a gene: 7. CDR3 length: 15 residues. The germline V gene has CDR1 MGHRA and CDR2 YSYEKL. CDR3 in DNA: TGCGCCAGCAGCCAAGTCGGGAGGAAGGGGGAGACCCAGTACTTC. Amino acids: CASSQVGRKGETQYF.

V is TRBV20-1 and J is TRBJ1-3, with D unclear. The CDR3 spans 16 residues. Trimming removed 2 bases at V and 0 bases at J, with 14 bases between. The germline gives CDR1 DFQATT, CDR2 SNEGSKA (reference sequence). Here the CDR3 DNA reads TGCAGTGCTAGATCTGATTCCCGGAACTCTGGAAACACCATATATTTT. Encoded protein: CSARSDSRNSGNTIYF.

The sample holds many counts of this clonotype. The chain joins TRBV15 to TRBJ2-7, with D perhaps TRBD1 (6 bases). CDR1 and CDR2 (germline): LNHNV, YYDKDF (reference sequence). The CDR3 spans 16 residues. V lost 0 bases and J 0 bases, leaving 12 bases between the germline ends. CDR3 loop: CATSRETGLGSYEQYF. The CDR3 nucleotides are TGTGCCACCAGCAGAGAAACAGGGCTTGGCTCCTACGAGCAGTACTTC.

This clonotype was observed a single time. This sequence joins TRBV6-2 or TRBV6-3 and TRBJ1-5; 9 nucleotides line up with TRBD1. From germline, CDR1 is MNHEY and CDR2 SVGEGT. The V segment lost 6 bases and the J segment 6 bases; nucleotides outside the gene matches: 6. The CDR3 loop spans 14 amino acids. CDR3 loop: CASSGDRDGQPQHF. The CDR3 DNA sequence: TGTGCCAGCAGCGGGGACAGGGACGGTCAGCCCCAGCATTTT.